This T cell receptor beta chain emerged from a study of neoadjuvant anti-PD-1 for oral cavity cancer. Study observations and caveats: After neoadjuvant nivolumab, PBMC T cell clonality was significantly higher in non-responders than responders.

Looked up from germline, CDR1 is LNHDA and CDR2 is SQIVND (reference sequence). The V gene lost 10 bases and the J gene lost 7 bases, with 17 bases spanning the gap. CDR3 length: 12 residues. On this clone: Its specificity is not known.

The sample's time point: after neoadjuvant nivolumab, at surgical resection. This table comes from immunoSEQ multiplex PCR, and its TCRdb copy is limited to in-frame clones, with some not included. The sample has roughly 9,600 clones; roughly 66% are singletons. The rearrangement uses TRBV19 and TRBJ2-7, with D possibly TRBD2 on 5 matching bases. Source: PBMCs, taken after nivolumab (anti-PD-1) treatment. The clonotype was recovered from a person between 40 and 85 years old with oral cavity squamous cell carcinoma. CDR3 residues: CATRPGRGEQYF. The CDR3 DNA sequence: TGTGCCACCCGTCCGGGAAGAGGTGAGCAGTACTTC.